These T cell receptor beta chains were read from a single sample in a study of T-cell memory formation after mild COVID-19. TCRdb re-called the 5' RACE reads with MiXCR, one entry per CDR3 protein. The top ten hold less than 15% of the sample, which has 360,000 or so distinct CDR3 sequences, under 30% seen once. Source material: PBMCs or a T cell subset sorted from them (not recorded which). The receptor source for this set is an adult woman who had mild COVID-19 (a few samples of this study predate the infection). Cell type and time point are not known. The CDR3 runs from the conserved cysteine through the conserved F or W. D genes are given only for firm matches. Expanded clones get a size class; other rows say once, few or many, or leave the size out.

TRBV4-1,NA,TRBJ2-3,NA,CASSQDGAGPGSDTQYF,TGCGCCAGCAGCCAAGATGGGGCGGGGCCCGGGTCAGATACGCAGTATTTT
TRBV5-1,NA,TRBJ2-3,NA,CASSLAAGSTDTQYF,TGCGCCAGCAGCTTGGCCGCGGGGAGCACAGATACGCAGTATTTT
TRBV29-1,few,TRBJ2-2,NA,CSVETRGSGGELFF,TGCAGCGTTGAAACCAGGGGTTCTGGCGGGGAGCTGTTTTTT
TRBV5-5,NA,TRBJ1-2,NA,CASSLVATSNYGYTF,TGTGCCAGCAGCTTGGTAGCTACTAGTAACTATGGCTACACCTTC
TRBV5-4,NA,TRBJ2-1,NA,CASSPGLEGAEQFF,TGTGCCAGCAGCCCGGGACTAGAGGGGGCAGAGCAGTTCTTC
TRBV7-9,NA,TRBJ2-1,NA,CASSLAGGRLEAFF,TGTGCCAGCAGCTTAGCGGGGGGGCGACTAGAGGCGTTCTTC
TRBV10-3,NA,TRBJ2-7,NA,CAISAGQIYEQYF,TGTGCCATCAGCGCCGGACAGATCTACGAGCAGTACTTC
TRBV7-9,few,TRBJ2-7,TRBD1,CASSSGTDYEQYF,TGTGCCAGCAGCTCCGGGACAGACTACGAGCAGTACTTC
TRBV4-3,NA,TRBJ2-7,NA,CASSQALPLTSSYEQYF,TGCGCCAGCAGCCAAGCTCTCCCACTGACAAGCTCCTACGAGCAGTACTTC
TRBV7-6,few,TRBJ2-7,TRBD2,CASSYGTSGGQVREQYF,TGTGCCAGCAGCTATGGGACTAGCGGGGGTCAGGTGAGAGAGCAGTACTTC
TRBV5-5,few,TRBJ2-5,TRBD2,CASRSGLARMGIGETQYF,TGTGCCAGCAGGTCGGGACTAGCTCGGATGGGGATCGGGGAGACCCAGTACTTC
TRBV30,NA,TRBJ1-1,NA,CAWSVGENTEAFF,TGTGCCTGGAGTGTCGGAGAGAACACTGAAGCTTTCTTT